Listed below are T cell receptor beta chains from one sample, sequenced in a study of T cells in localized non-small cell lung cancer. Assay: immunoSEQ multiplex PCR; the TCRdb copy retains only in-frame clones and omits some. In the table there are about 52,000 clones, around nine tenths of which are singletons. The specimen was PBMCs, collected before any cancer treatment. The receptors were sampled from a female donor with stage II lung adenocarcinoma. The CDR3 runs from the conserved cysteine through the conserved F or W. D genes are given only for firm matches. For some rows the clone size is stated as once, few or many, or as a class when expanded; others skip it.

CDR3 protein	CDR3 DNA	V gene	clone size	D gene	J gene
CASSVLTSPDTQYF	TGTGCCAGCAGCGTATTGACTAGTCCAGATACGCAGTATTTT	TRBV7-9	NA	NA	TRBJ2-3
CASNPSSYNEQFF	TGTGCCAGCAATCCCTCTTCCTACAATGAGCAGTTCTTC	TRBV2	NA	NA	TRBJ2-1
CASSPARQGMNTEAFF	TGTGCCAGCAGCCCGGCACGACAGGGAATGAACACTGAAGCTTTCTTT	TRBV5-4	NA	TRBD1	TRBJ1-1
CASSPRRTSGDYEQYF	TGTGCCAGCAGCCCCCGGCGGACTAGCGGGGACTACGAGCAGTACTTC	TRBV7-9	NA	TRBD2	TRBJ2-7
CASSPGTRDTEAFF	TGTGCCAGCAGCCCCGGGACAAGGGACACTGAAGCTTTCTTT	TRBV7-6	few	NA	TRBJ1-1
CAWSGGQDRNPLHF	TGTGCCTGGAGTGGGGGACAGGACAGAAATCCCCTCCACTTT	TRBV30	large	TRBD1	TRBJ1-6
CASSPGLHHQETQYF	TGTGCCAGCAGTCCGGGACTTCATCACCAAGAGACCCAGTACTTC	TRBV6-6	few	NA	TRBJ2-5
CASSLDGGNTEAFF	TGTGCCAGCAGTCTGGACGGGGGAAACACTGAAGCTTTCTTT	TRBV6-4	NA	NA	TRBJ1-1
CASSPGGTVNEKLFF	TGCGCCAGCAGCCCTGGGGGGACAGTTAATGAAAAACTGTTTTTT	TRBV5-1	NA	TRBD1	TRBJ1-4
CASSLGGEETQYF	TGTGCCAGCAGCTTAGGCGGTGAAGAGACCCAGTACTTC	TRBV5-6	NA	NA	TRBJ2-5
CASVTRGGGRSNQPQHF	TGTGCCAGCGTCACTAGGGGGGGCGGAAGGAGCAATCAGCCCCAGCATTTT	TRBV5-7	NA	NA	TRBJ1-5
CASRLNSALRTYGYTF	TGTGCCAGCAGACTCAACAGCGCACTTCGGACTTATGGCTACACCTTC	TRBV2	NA	NA	TRBJ1-2
CASSQDGGFRGYYGYTF	TGTGCCAGCAGCCAAGATGGTGGTTTTAGGGGATACTATGGCTACACCTTC	TRBV14	NA	NA	TRBJ1-2
CAISATRWGVGDTEAFF	TGTGCCATCAGTGCCACCCGGTGGGGGGTAGGGGACACTGAAGCTTTCTTT	TRBV10-3	once	NA	TRBJ1-1
CASSESLLGTDTQYF	TGCGCCAGCAGTGAGTCTTTACTAGGTACAGATACGCAGTATTTT	TRBV10-2	NA	NA	TRBJ2-3
CASSLRTGNSGELFF	TGTGCCAGCAGCTTAAGGACAGGGAATTCCGGGGAGCTGTTTTTT	TRBV11-3	NA	TRBD1	TRBJ2-2
CASSVTPTGPYEQYF	TGTGCCAGCAGCGTAACCCCCACGGGACCCTACGAGCAGTACTTC	TRBV9	NA	NA	TRBJ2-7
CASRLGTGESEQYF	TGTGCCAGCAGGCTGGGGACAGGGGAGAGTGAGCAGTACTTC	TRBV2	NA	TRBD1	TRBJ2-7
CASRAIPQGNYGYTF	TGTGCCAGCAGAGCTATCCCCCAGGGTAACTATGGCTACACCTTC	TRBV6-1	NA	NA	TRBJ1-2
CASSGVAGTGFFEQGYTF	TGTGCCAGCAGCGGAGTCGCCGGGACAGGGTTTTTCGAGCAAGGCTACACCTTC	TRBV5-4	NA	TRBD1	TRBJ1-2
CASSFPDRGLFGYTF	TGTGCCAGCAGTTTCCCGGACAGGGGGCTCTTCGGCTACACCTTC	TRBV2	NA	TRBD1	TRBJ1-2
CASSLDNSPLHF	TGTGCCAGCAGCTTGGACAATTCACCCCTCCACTTT	TRBV4-2	NA	NA	TRBJ1-6
CASSALAGDTDTQYF	TGTGCCAGCAGTGCACTAGCGGGGGATACAGATACGCAGTATTTT	TRBV2	NA	TRBD2	TRBJ2-3
CASSATLQSSSGNTIYF	TGTGCCAGCAGCGCCACTCTACAGTCCTCCTCTGGAAACACCATATATTTT	TRBV7-9	NA	NA	TRBJ1-3
CASSLFGRGDEQFF	TGCGCCAGCAGCTTGTTCGGGCGGGGGGATGAGCAGTTCTTC	TRBV5-1	NA	TRBD2	TRBJ2-1
CASSPRGNNEKLFF	TGTGCCAGCAGCCCGAGGGGGAATAATGAAAAACTGTTTTTT	TRBV2	NA	NA	TRBJ1-4
CASSEDWVRPGELFF	TGTGCCAGCAGCGAAGATTGGGTCCGGCCCGGGGAGCTGTTTTTT	TRBV2	NA	NA	TRBJ2-2
CASSAGLAGGQETQYF	TGTGCCAGCAGCGCGGGACTAGCGGGGGGGCAAGAGACCCAGTACTTC	TRBV9	NA	TRBD2	TRBJ2-5
CASTLAGTSYEQYF	TGTGCCAGCACCCTAGCGGGGACATCCTACGAGCAGTACTTC	TRBV5-4	NA	TRBD2	TRBJ2-7
CASSIYAGGVNNEQFF	TGTGCCAGTAGTATATATGCAGGGGGCGTGAACAATGAGCAGTTCTTC	TRBV19	once	TRBD1	TRBJ2-1
CASSTIPDNYEQYF	TGCGCCAGCTCCACGATCCCGGACAACTACGAGCAGTACTTC	TRBV5-1	NA	NA	TRBJ2-7
CAISMGQGAVGGYTF	TGTGCCATCAGTATGGGACAGGGGGCGGTCGGAGGCTACACCTTC	TRBV10-3	NA	TRBD1	TRBJ1-2
CASVQGAVGETQYF	TGTGCCAGTGTACAGGGGGCTGTCGGGGAGACCCAGTACTTC	TRBV6-1	NA	TRBD1	TRBJ2-5
CASSPPVGGGTEAFF	TGTGCCAGCTCACCACCCGTAGGGGGCGGCACTGAAGCTTTCTTT	TRBV18	NA	TRBD1	TRBJ1-1
CASSRRGLANTEAFF	TGCGCCAGCAGCCGACGAGGTCTTGCGAACACTGAAGCTTTCTTT	TRBV4-1	few	NA	TRBJ1-1
CASISGIGSDEKLFF	TGTGCCAGCATTTCAGGGATCGGTTCCGATGAAAAACTGTTTTTT	TRBV21-1	medium-sized	NA	TRBJ1-4
CASSEQGGRETQYF	TGTGCCAGCAGTGAACAGGGGGGGAGGGAGACCCAGTACTTC	TRBV6-1	NA	NA	TRBJ2-5
CASSVPSAGTGADNYGYTF	TGTGCCAGCAGCGTCCCGTCCGCCGGGACAGGGGCGGATAACTATGGCTACACCTTC	TRBV9	NA	TRBD1	TRBJ1-2
CASSGQGNSPLHF	TGTGCCAGCAGCGGCCAGGGGAATTCACCCCTCCACTTT	TRBV7-9	NA	NA	TRBJ1-6
CASSLVAGGTDTQYF	TGTGCCAGCAGCTTAGTAGCGGGGGGTACAGATACGCAGTATTTT	TRBV7-9	NA	TRBD2	TRBJ2-3
CASSLGGAGELFF	TGTGCCAGCAGTTTAGGGGGGGCCGGGGAGCTGTTTTTT	TRBV6-5	few	NA	TRBJ2-2
CATSTFEISGANVLTF	TGTGCCACCAGCACCTTCGAAATCTCTGGGGCCAACGTCCTGACTTTC	TRBV15	NA	NA	TRBJ2-6
CASGRAGNTIYF	TGTGCCAGCGGCCGGGCGGGAAACACCATATATTTT	TRBV6-1	NA	NA	TRBJ1-3
CASSQARTSGVRGELFF	TGCGCCAGCAGCCAGGCACGGACTAGCGGGGTCAGAGGGGAGCTGTTTTTT	TRBV4-1	NA	TRBD2	TRBJ2-2
CARRAGGIWDTQYF	TGTGCCAGAAGGGCGGGGGGAATTTGGGATACGCAGTATTTT	TRBV2	NA	TRBD2	TRBJ2-3
CASSIVGEDTQYF	TGTGCCAGTAGTATAGTGGGGGAAGATACGCAGTATTTT	TRBV19	NA	NA	TRBJ2-3
CASSQMDRAAYEQYF	TGCGCCAGCAGCCAGATGGACAGGGCGGCCTACGAGCAGTACTTC	TRBV4-1	NA	TRBD1	TRBJ2-7
CAISESAGSNSPLHF	TGTGCCATCAGTGAGTCGGCGGGCAGCAATTCACCCCTCCACTTT	TRBV10-3	NA	NA	TRBJ1-6
CASSYQGQGAGNTIYF	TGTGCCAGCAGTTACCAGGGACAGGGGGCTGGAAACACCATATATTTT	TRBV6-5	NA	TRBD1	TRBJ1-3
CASRFGTGGTDTQYF	TGTGCCAGCAGGTTCGGGACAGGGGGCACAGATACGCAGTATTTT	TRBV6-1	NA	TRBD1	TRBJ2-3
CASSEGQGRAEAFF	TGTGCCAGCAGCGAAGGACAGGGTCGGGCTGAAGCTTTCTTT	TRBV7-9	medium-sized	TRBD1	TRBJ1-1
CASSLVGGQGNQPQHF	TGTGCCAGCAGCTTAGTTGGGGGACAGGGGAATCAGCCCCAGCATTTT	TRBV7-2	once	TRBD1	TRBJ1-5
CASSDRAAYQETQYF	TGTGCCAGCAGTGACCGGGCAGCGTACCAAGAGACCCAGTACTTC	TRBV6-1	NA	NA	TRBJ2-5
CATSRDRQGVGTQHF	TGTGCCACCAGCAGAGACCGACAGGGAGTGGGGACCCAGCATTTT	TRBV15	NA	TRBD1	TRBJ1-5
CASSDRQGTNQPQHF	TGTGCCAGCAGCGACCGACAGGGAACCAATCAGCCCCAGCATTTT	TRBV10-3	NA	TRBD1	TRBJ1-5